This is a list of T cell receptor beta chains from one sample in a study of cytomegalovirus exposure and HLA in healthy donors. Assay: immunoSEQ multiplex PCR; the TCRdb copy retains only in-frame clones and omits some. The table includes about 94,000 clones, 70% to 85% detected once. Sequenced: PBMCs. All receptors come from a human donor in good health. Each CDR3 is given with its conserved first and last residue. A D gene is named only where the DNA matches it firmly. Size tells how often a clone was seen (once, few, many) or the class of an expanded clone, and some rows leave it out.

DNA	CDR3	V	J	D	size
TGTGCCAGCAGCTTTTCGTCTAGCGGGAGTCGGAAGACCCAGTACTTC	CASSFSSSGSRKTQYF	TRBV7-9	TRBJ2-5	TRBD2	-
TGTGCCAGCAGCCCCGGGACAGACTCTGGGGCCAACGTCCTGACTTTC	CASSPGTDSGANVLTF	TRBV5-6	TRBJ2-6	TRBD1	-
TGTGCCAGCAGACTACAGGGCAGGGACGGCTACACCTTC	CASRLQGRDGYTF	TRBV6-5	TRBJ1-2	-	-
TGTGCCAGCAGCTCCATTCCGAGACAGGGAGCGGGAAACACCATATATTTT	CASSSIPRQGAGNTIYF	TRBV11-1	TRBJ1-3	TRBD1	-
TGTGCCAGCAGCCCCAGGGGTTTGGAAAAACTGTTTTTT	CASSPRGLEKLFF	TRBV4-2	TRBJ1-4	-	-
TGCAGCGCTTCTTGGGGGCTGGAAAACGAGCAGTACTTC	CSASWGLENEQYF	TRBV29-1	TRBJ2-7	-	-
TGTGCCAGCAGCTTAAAACAGGGGATCCAAGAGACCCAGTACTTC	CASSLKQGIQETQYF	TRBV7-9	TRBJ2-5	TRBD1	-
TGCAGCTGTCGAGCCGGGACAGGGGGGACTGAAGCTTTCTTT	CSCRAGTGGTEAFF	TRBV29-1	TRBJ1-1	TRBD1	-
TGTGCCAGCAGCCCTCGGGAGGAGAGGGCCAACGTCCTGACTTTC	CASSPREERANVLTF	TRBV14	TRBJ2-6	TRBD2	-
TGCGCCAGCAGCTTGCCTAGATCATTGAATGAGCAGTTCTTC	CASSLPRSLNEQFF	TRBV5-1	TRBJ2-1	-	-
TGTGCCAGCAGCTACGGGACAGGGGGCTACGAGCAGTACTTC	CASSYGTGGYEQYF	TRBV5-4	TRBJ2-7	TRBD1	-
TGTGCCACCAGCATCCCCCCCGCAGGGGGTTCCTACGAGCAGTACTTC	CATSIPPAGGSYEQYF	TRBV15	TRBJ2-7	TRBD1	-
TGTGCCAGCAGTTTAGACAATCCCGGGGAGCTGTTTTTT	CASSLDNPGELFF	TRBV27	TRBJ2-2	-	once
TGTGCCAGCAGCGGACAGGGGCACTATGGCTACACCTTC	CASSGQGHYGYTF	TRBV7-9	TRBJ1-2	TRBD1	-
TGTGCCAGTAGTATATTGGGACAGGGGGCGAGAGAGCAGTACTTC	CASSILGQGAREQYF	TRBV19	TRBJ2-7	TRBD1	-
TGTGCCAGCAGCTTCGGCGGGAGGGGCACAGATACGCAGTATTTT	CASSFGGRGTDTQYF	TRBV11-3	TRBJ2-3	TRBD2	-